Listed below are T cell receptor beta chains from one sample, sequenced in a study of siplizumab effects on memory and regulatory T cells. Clones were read by immunoSEQ multiplex PCR, and TCRdb kept only the in-frame ones, dropping some. The sample has about 110,000 clones, around 90% seen once. Material: Tregs sorted from blood. Receptor source: a human donor in good health. The CDR3 runs from the conserved cysteine through the conserved F or W. The D gene is left open where the match is weak. Size values are once, few and many counts, or a class for expanded clones, and some rows have none.

abundance	j_gene	v_gene	d_gene	CDR3aa
.	TRBJ1-1	TRBV7-3	.	CASRVQGGVESEAFF
.	TRBJ2-5	TRBV18	.	CASSSQETQYF
.	TRBJ2-1	TRBV4-1	.	CASSQAASSYNEQFF
.	TRBJ2-1	TRBV6-1	TRBD1	CASSDERGQGRNEQFF
.	TRBJ1-5	TRBV6-1	TRBD1	CASSDRGGYSNQPQHF
.	TRBJ2-1	TRBV5-1	TRBD2	CASSLMPGGRNEQFF
.	TRBJ2-7	TRBV20-1	.	CSASVDEQYF
.	TRBJ1-6	TRBV6-4	.	CASSDTGRSSPLHF
.	TRBJ2-7	TRBV2	TRBD2	CASSEELAGATTLPVQYF
once	TRBJ2-3	TRBV19	.	CASKGPGTDTQYF
.	TRBJ2-3	TRBV6-4	TRBD2	CASSVAGGTDTQYF
.	TRBJ2-1	TRBV10-1	TRBD1	CANTDRGLSEQFF